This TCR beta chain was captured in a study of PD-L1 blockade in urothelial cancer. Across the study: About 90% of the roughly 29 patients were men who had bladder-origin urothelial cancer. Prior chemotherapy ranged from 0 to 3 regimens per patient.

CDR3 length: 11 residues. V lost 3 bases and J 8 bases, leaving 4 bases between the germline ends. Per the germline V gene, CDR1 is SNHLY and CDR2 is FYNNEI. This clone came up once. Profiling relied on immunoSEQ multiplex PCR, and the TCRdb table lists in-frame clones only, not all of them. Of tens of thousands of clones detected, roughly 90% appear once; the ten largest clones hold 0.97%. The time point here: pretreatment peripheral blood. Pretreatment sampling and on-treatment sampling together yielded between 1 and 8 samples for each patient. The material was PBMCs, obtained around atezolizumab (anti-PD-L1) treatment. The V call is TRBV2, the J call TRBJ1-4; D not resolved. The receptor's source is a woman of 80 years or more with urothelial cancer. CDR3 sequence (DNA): TGTGCCAGCAGTGACAGGGAAAAACTGTTTTTT. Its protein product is CASSDREKLFF.